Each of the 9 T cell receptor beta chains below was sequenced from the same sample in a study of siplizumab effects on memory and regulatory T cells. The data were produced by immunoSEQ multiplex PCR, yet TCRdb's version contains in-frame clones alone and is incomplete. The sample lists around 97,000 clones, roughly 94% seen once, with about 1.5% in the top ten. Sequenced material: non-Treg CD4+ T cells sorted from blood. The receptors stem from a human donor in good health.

The CDR3 DNA sequence: TGTGCCAGCAGCTTAGACGGGGCTAGGTACGAGCAGTACTTC. Its protein is CASSLDGARYEQYF. The rearrangement uses TRBV7-9 and TRBJ2-7, with D possibly being TRBD1 or TRBD2 (5 bases each). CDR3 size: 14 residues. Trimming took off 1 base at V and 4 bases at J, with 11 bases between the two ends. Germline CDR1 reads SEHNR; CDR2 reads FQNEAQ (reference sequence).

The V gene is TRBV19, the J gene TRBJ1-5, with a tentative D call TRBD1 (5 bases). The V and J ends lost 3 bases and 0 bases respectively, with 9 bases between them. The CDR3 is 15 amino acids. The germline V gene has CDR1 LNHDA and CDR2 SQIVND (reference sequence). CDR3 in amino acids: CASSMTVYSNQPQHF. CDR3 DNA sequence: TGTGCCAGTAGTATGACAGTTTATAGCAATCAGCCCCAGCATTTT. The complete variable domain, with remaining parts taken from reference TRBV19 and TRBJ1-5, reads DGGITQSPKYLFRKEGQNVTLSCEQNLNHDAMYWYRQDPGQGLRLIYYSQIVNDFQKGDIAEGYSVSREKKESFPLTVTSAQKNPTAFYLCASSMTVYSNQPQHFGDGTRLSIL.

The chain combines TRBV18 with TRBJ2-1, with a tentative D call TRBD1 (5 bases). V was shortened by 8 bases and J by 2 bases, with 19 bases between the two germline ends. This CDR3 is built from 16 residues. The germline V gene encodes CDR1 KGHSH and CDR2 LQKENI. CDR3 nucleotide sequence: TGTGCCAGCCCCCCTCAGGGCCAGGCGGCCTACAATGAGCAGTTCTTC. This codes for CASPPQGQAAYNEQFF.

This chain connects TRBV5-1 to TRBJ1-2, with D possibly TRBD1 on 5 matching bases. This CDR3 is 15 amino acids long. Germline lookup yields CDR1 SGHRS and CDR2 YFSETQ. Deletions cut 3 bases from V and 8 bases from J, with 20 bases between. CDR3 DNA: TGCGCCAGCAGCTCCGCCGACAGTTCCGCGGGGGGCTACACCTTC. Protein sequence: CASSSADSSAGGYTF.

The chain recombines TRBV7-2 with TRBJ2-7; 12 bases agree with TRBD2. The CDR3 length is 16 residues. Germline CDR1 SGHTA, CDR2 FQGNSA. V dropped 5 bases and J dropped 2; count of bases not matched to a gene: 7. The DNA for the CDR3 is TGTGCCAGCAGCCTGAGGACTAGCGGGGCAACCTACGAGCAGTACTTC. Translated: CASSLRTSGATYEQYF.

In DNA form, the CDR3 reads TGCGCCAGCAGTGAAGTAGGGACTAGCGGCCAAGAGACCCAGTACTTC. Protein: CASSEVGTSGQETQYF. The chain employs TRBV10-2 and TRBJ2-5; 11 bases are shared with TRBD2. The V gene end was trimmed by 3 bases and the J gene end by 1 base; junction bases not matched to a gene: 4. Germline values: CDR1 WSHSY, CDR2 SAAADI. This CDR3 spans 16 amino acids.

CDR3 loop: CASSLSGGTGQETQYF. In DNA, the CDR3 is TGTGCCAGCAGCTTATCGGGCGGGACAGGACAAGAGACCCAGTACTTC. The rearrangement links TRBV7-9 to TRBJ2-5; 8 bases line up with TRBD1. Germline V lookup: CDR1 SEHNR, CDR2 FQNEAQ (reference sequence). The junction had 7 bases not matched to a gene; V was cut back by 2 bases and J by 2 bases. The CDR3 extends over 16 amino acids.

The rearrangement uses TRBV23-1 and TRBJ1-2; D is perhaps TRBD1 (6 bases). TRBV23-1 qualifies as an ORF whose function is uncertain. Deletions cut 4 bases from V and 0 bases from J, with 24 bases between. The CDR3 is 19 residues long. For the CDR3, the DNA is TGCGCCAGCAGTCTTCCTCCGACAGGATCCACAAAAGCTAACTATGGCTACACCTTC. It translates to CASSLPPTGSTKANYGYTF.

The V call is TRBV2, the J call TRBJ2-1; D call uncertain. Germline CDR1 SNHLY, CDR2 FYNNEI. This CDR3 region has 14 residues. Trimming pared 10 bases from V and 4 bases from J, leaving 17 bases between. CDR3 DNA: TGTGCCACCCTGAAAACTTACCTTTACAATGAGCAGTTCTTC. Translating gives CATLKTYLYNEQFF.